This T cell receptor beta chain was recorded in a study of graft-versus-host responses after intestinal transplantation. The wider study: Multivisceral, liver-intestinal, or isolated intestinal grafts were transplanted into recipients.

Clones were sequenced by immunoSEQ multiplex PCR, and TCRdb holds only the in-frame ones, with some missing. The sample has 65,000 to 85,000 clones, about nine tenths seen once. Whole-study findings and limits: Recipient marrow contained GvH clones, some of which appeared first in ileum or blood. Among circulating GvH clones, peak levels were associated with early post-transplant declines in HvG clones. The study found high graft-versus-host to host-versus-graft clonal ratios in allografts of patients with graft-donor T cell macrochimerism.

This clone was detected only once. Its antigen is unidentified. The clonotype comes from a human donor who was the organ donor for an intestinal transplant. The sequencing here drew on unstimulated CD8+ T cells sorted from spleen or lymph node cells, taken before transplant.

In DNA, the CDR3 is TGTGCCAGCAGTCTAGCCCCCCCGGGGGAAAGGTACGAGCAGTACTTC. This translates into CASSLAPPGERYEQYF. The V gene is TRBV27, the J gene TRBJ2-7, with D possibly being TRBD2 (6 bases). Trimming took off 5 bases at V and 4 bases at J, with 21 bases between the two ends. This CDR3 is built from 16 residues. Germline CDR1 and CDR2: MNHEY and SMNVEV (reference sequence).